This is a list of T cell receptor beta chains from one sample in a study of blood T cell repertoires in COVID-19. Clones were read by immunoSEQ multiplex PCR, and TCRdb kept only the in-frame ones, dropping some. The table records about 170,000 clones, 88% of them present only once. Sequenced: peripheral blood. These receptor sequences come from a man in his forties or fifties who had recovered from COVID-19. CDR3s include the opening cysteine and the closing phenylalanine or tryptophan. The D gene is left open where the match is weak. Only part of the rows carry a size: once, few, many, or a class if the clone is expanded.

clone_size,v_call,j_call,d_call,cdr3_aa,cdr3_nt
.,TRBV28,TRBJ2-3,TRBD2,CASSLAGGGTDTQYF,TGTGCCAGCAGTCTAGCGGGGGGGGGCACAGATACGCAGTATTTT
once,TRBV19,TRBJ1-2,.,CASSPSGGAASYGYTF,TGTGCCAGTAGTCCTAGTGGAGGGGCTGCCTCCTATGGCTACACCTTC
.,TRBV5-1,TRBJ2-7,TRBD1,CASSLSRTGVGEQYF,TGCGCCAGCAGCTTGTCCAGGACAGGGGTGGGCGAGCAGTACTTC
.,TRBV7-3,TRBJ2-2,.,CASSRDREAGELFF,TGTGCCAGCAGCCGCGACAGGGAGGCCGGGGAGCTGTTTTTT
.,TRBV28,TRBJ1-6,.,CASSSQGRNSPLHF,TGTGCCAGCAGTTCCCAGGGTAGGAATTCACCCCTCCACTTT
few,TRBV27,TRBJ2-7,.,CASSLRQGMAEQYF,TGTGCCAGCAGTTTACGGCAGGGCATGGCCGAGCAGTACTTC
.,TRBV6-5,TRBJ1-5,.,CASSYGRDNQPQHF,TGTGCCAGCAGTTATGGCAGGGACAATCAGCCCCAGCATTTT
.,TRBV10-3,TRBJ2-1,.,CAISESILGGATYNEQFF,TGTGCCATCAGTGAGTCGATATTGGGCGGGGCGACCTACAATGAGCAGTTCTTC
.,TRBV4-3,TRBJ2-3,TRBD2,CASSQDWGLAGASSTDTQYF,TGCGCCAGCAGCCAAGACTGGGGACTAGCGGGGGCAAGTAGCACAGATACGCAGTATTTT
.,TRBV19,TRBJ2-2,TRBD1,CAVSLSGTGSAGELFF,TGTGCCGTAAGCCTTTCCGGGACAGGGAGCGCCGGGGAGCTGTTTTTT
.,TRBV2,TRBJ1-3,TRBD1,CASRQGLSGNTIYF,TGTGCCAGCAGACAGGGGCTTTCTGGAAACACCATATATTTT
.,TRBV20-1,TRBJ2-1,.,CSASDGGSSYNEQFF,TGCAGTGCTAGTGACGGCGGTTCCTCCTACAATGAGCAGTTCTTC
once,TRBV18,TRBJ1-2,TRBD1,CASSRSQGARGYTF,TGTGCCAGCTCACGCTCACAGGGGGCGCGAGGCTACACCTTC
.,TRBV4-2,TRBJ2-5,TRBD1,CASSQEGRGRETQYF,TGTGCCAGCAGCCAAGAGGGCAGGGGGCGAGAGACCCAGTACTTC
.,TRBV19,TRBJ1-1,.,CASRAYTEAFF,TGTGCCAGTAGGGCTTACACTGAAGCTTTCTTT
.,TRBV28,TRBJ2-2,TRBD2,CASSTPSGGKIGELFF,TGTGCCAGCAGTACCCCTTCCGGGGGGAAAATCGGGGAGCTGTTTTTT
.,TRBV6-6,TRBJ1-4,TRBD1,CASGDRGGEKLFF,TGTGCCAGCGGGGACAGGGGAGGTGAAAAACTGTTTTTT
.,TRBV3-1/TRBV3-2,TRBJ1-1,TRBD1,CASSSLQGSAFF,TGTGCCAGCAGTTCTTTACAGGGGAGCGCTTTCTTT
.,TRBV6-1,TRBJ2-1,.,CASSDPGPYNEQFF,TGTGCCAGCAGTGATCCGGGTCCCTACAATGAGCAGTTCTTC
.,TRBV19,TRBJ1-4,TRBD1,CASSIQGANLGKLFF,TGTGCCAGTAGTATACAGGGGGCGAATCTCGGAAAACTGTTTTTT
.,TRBV7-9,TRBJ1-2,.,CASSLAGGEAYGYTF,TGTGCCAGCAGCTTAGCGGGGGGGGAGGCCTATGGCTACACCTTC
.,TRBV4-3,TRBJ2-7,TRBD1,CASSQGTGPREQYF,TGCGCCAGCAGCCAAGGGACAGGCCCCCGCGAGCAGTACTTC
.,TRBV29-1,TRBJ1-1,.,CSVEQANTEAFF,TGCAGCGTTGAACAGGCCAACACTGAAGCTTTCTTT
.,TRBV24-1,TRBJ2-2,.,CATSDSGRNTGELFF,TGTGCCACCAGTGATTCTGGCAGAAACACCGGGGAGCTGTTTTTT
.,TRBV25-1,TRBJ1-4,TRBD1,CASSRQGAFEKLFF,TGTGCCAGCAGTCGCCAGGGGGCGTTTGAAAAACTGTTTTTT
few,TRBV7-2,TRBJ2-1,TRBD2,CASSLYGLAGINEQFF,TGTGCCAGCAGCTTATATGGGCTAGCGGGGATCAATGAGCAGTTCTTC
.,TRBV6-2/TRBV6-3,TRBJ1-1,.,CASSYSGRALGTEAFF,TGTGCCAGCAGTTACTCGGGCAGGGCGTTGGGCACTGAAGCTTTCTTT
.,TRBV7-2,TRBJ2-2,TRBD1,CASSLVRGRDGELFF,TGTGCCAGCAGCTTAGTCAGGGGGCGGGACGGGGAGCTGTTTTTT
.,TRBV27,TRBJ1-5,.,CASRRSFSNQPQHF,TGTGCCAGCAGGAGGTCTTTCAGCAATCAGCCCCAGCATTTT
.,TRBV6-6,TRBJ1-1,TRBD1,CASRTGDTEAFF,TGTGCCAGCAGAACAGGGGATACTGAAGCTTTCTTT
.,TRBV11-2,TRBJ1-2,TRBD1,CASSSQGAGYTF,TGTGCCAGCAGCTCACAGGGGGCCGGCTACACCTTC
.,TRBV7-2,TRBJ1-4,.,CASSLNGVARGTEKLFF,TGTGCCAGCAGCCTTAACGGGGTGGCCAGGGGTACTGAAAAACTGTTTTTT
.,TRBV7-6,TRBJ2-5,TRBD1,CASSWGQQQETQYF,TGTGCCAGCAGCTGGGGACAGCAGCAAGAGACCCAGTACTTC
.,TRBV6-1,TRBJ1-4,TRBD1,CASSEIQGGTNEKLFF,TGTGCCAGCAGTGAAATACAGGGGGGGACTAATGAAAAACTGTTTTTT
once,TRBV4-3,TRBJ2-7,TRBD2,CASSQGGLAGAYYEQYF,TGCGCCAGCAGCCAAGGGGGGCTAGCGGGCGCTTATTACGAGCAGTACTTC
.,TRBV7-2,TRBJ1-2,.,CASSPGQYSAGTF,TGTGCCAGCAGTCCCGGACAATATTCTGCGGGAACCTTC
.,TRBV3-1/TRBV3-2,TRBJ1-4,.,CASSQVRTELFF,TGTGCCAGCAGCCAAGTTAGGACAGAACTGTTTTTT
.,TRBV6-5,TRBJ2-7,TRBD2,CASRRAGTYEQYF,TGTGCCAGCAGAAGAGCGGGGACCTACGAGCAGTACTTC
.,TRBV12-1,TRBJ2-1,.,CASSSGLADNNEQFF,TGTGCCAGCAGCTCCGGACTAGCGGACAACAATGAGCAGTTCTTC
.,TRBV5-5,TRBJ1-1,.,CASSLDPGVAEAFF,TGTGCCAGCAGCTTGGACCCTGGAGTCGCTGAAGCTTTCTTT